This section outlines one T cell receptor beta chain sequence together with its context. This sample stems from a study of T cell changes during pregnancy in multiple sclerosis. This CDR3 is built from 12 residues. Trimming pared 1 base from V and 8 bases from J, leaving 11 bases between. Germline CDR1 and CDR2: SQVTM and ANQGSEA. Assay: immunoSEQ multiplex PCR; the TCRdb copy retains only in-frame clones and omits some. This table holds roughly 84,000 clones, around 95% found once. The chain uses TRBV29-1 and TRBJ1-1; D uncertain. This sample comprised peripheral blood, obtained in the third trimester of pregnancy. The clonotype was recovered from a female donor in good health, enrolled as a control in a pregnancy study. The CDR3 DNA reads as TGCAGCGTTGAAGTGGGCCAAACCGAAGCTTTCTTT. Translation gives CSVEVGQTEAFF.